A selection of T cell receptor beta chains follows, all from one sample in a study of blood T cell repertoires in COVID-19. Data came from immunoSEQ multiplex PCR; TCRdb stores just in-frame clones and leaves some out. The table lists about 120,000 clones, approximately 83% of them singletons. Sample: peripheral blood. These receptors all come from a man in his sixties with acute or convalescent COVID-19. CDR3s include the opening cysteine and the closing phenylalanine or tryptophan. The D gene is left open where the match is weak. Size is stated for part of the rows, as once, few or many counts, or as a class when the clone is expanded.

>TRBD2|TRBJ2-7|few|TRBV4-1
CASSLYQTSGAAYEQYF
TGCGCCAGCAGCCTGTACCAAACTAGCGGAGCCGCCTACGAGCAGTACTTC
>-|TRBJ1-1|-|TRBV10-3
CATADGGGYTEAFF
TGTGCCACCGCTGACGGCGGGGGATATACTGAAGCTTTCTTT
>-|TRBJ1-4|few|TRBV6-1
CASSEGGTNEKLFF
TGTGCCAGCAGTGAGGGGGGAACTAATGAAAAACTGTTTTTT
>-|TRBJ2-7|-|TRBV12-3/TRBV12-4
CASSQTRAYEQYF
TGTGCCAGCAGCCAAACCCGAGCCTACGAGCAGTACTTC
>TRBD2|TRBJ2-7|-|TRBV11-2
CASSPWTSGSSYEQYF
TGTGCCAGCAGCCCCTGGACTAGCGGTTCCTCCTACGAGCAGTACTTC
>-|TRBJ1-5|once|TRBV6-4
CASSDELEQGFGQPQHF
TGTGCCAGCAGTGACGAACTTGAACAGGGATTTGGGCAGCCCCAGCATTTT
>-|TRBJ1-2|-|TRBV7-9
CASSSGTNYGYTF
TGTGCCAGCAGCTCCGGGACTAACTATGGCTACACCTTC
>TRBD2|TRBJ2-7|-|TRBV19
CASSMRLAGDYEQYF
TGTGCCAGTAGTATGCGACTAGCGGGTGACTACGAGCAGTACTTC
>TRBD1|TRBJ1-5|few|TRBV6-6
CASSSDRGNQPQHF
TGTGCCAGCAGCTCAGACAGGGGCAATCAGCCCCAGCATTTT
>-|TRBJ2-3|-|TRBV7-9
CASSPRGLGDTQYF
TGTGCCAGCAGTCCGAGGGGGTTGGGAGATACGCAGTATTTT
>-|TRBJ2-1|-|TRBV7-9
CASRGGEANEQFF
TGTGCCAGCAGGGGTGGGGAGGCCAATGAGCAGTTCTTC
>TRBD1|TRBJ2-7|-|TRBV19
CASRGQGLYEQYF
TGTGCCAGTAGGGGACAGGGGCTCTACGAGCAGTACTTC
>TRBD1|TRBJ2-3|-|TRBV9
CASSSRTGGRTDTQYF
TGTGCCAGCAGCTCCCGGACAGGGGGAAGGACAGATACGCAGTATTTT
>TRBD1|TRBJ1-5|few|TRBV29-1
CSVVTGGLGQPQHF
TGCAGCGTCGTGACAGGGGGGTTAGGTCAGCCCCAGCATTTT
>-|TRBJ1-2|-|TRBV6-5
CASRRGAGNYGYTF
TGTGCCAGCAGGCGGGGGGCGGGTAACTATGGCTACACCTTC
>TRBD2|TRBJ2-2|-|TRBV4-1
CASSQEERGWLFF
TGCGCCAGCAGCCAAGAGGAGCGGGGGTGGCTGTTTTTT
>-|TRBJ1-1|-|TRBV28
CASRKGRGAFF
TGTGCCAGCAGAAAGGGGCGCGGAGCTTTCTTT
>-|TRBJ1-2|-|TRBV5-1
CASRPGGPNYGYTF
TGCGCCAGCAGACCGGGGGGTCCCAACTATGGCTACACCTTC
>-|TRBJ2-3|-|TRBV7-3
CASSLNSYTDTQYF
TGTGCCAGCAGCTTGAACAGTTACACAGATACGCAGTATTTT
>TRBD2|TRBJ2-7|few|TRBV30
CAWSSSGRGSTPYEQYF
TGTGCCTGGAGTTCTAGCGGGAGGGGGTCGACTCCCTACGAGCAGTACTTC
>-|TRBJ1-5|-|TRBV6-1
CASSEASGGYYSNQPQHF
TGTGCCAGCAGTGAAGCCTCTGGGGGGTATTATAGCAATCAGCCCCAGCATTTT
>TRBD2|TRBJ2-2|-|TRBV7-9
CASSLPHRLAGTTGELFF
TGTGCCAGCAGCTTACCGCATCGACTAGCGGGGACAACCGGGGAGCTGTTTTTT
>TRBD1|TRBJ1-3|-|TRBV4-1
CASSQPTGDPGNTIYF
TGCGCCAGCAGCCAACCGACAGGGGATCCTGGAAACACCATATATTTT
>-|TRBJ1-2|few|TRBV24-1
CATSDPGAGSGLYGYTF
TGTGCCACCAGTGACCCTGGGGCAGGCTCGGGTCTTTATGGCTACACCTTC
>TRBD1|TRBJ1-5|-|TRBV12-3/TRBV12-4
CASRGTGDQPQHF
TGTGCCAGCAGGGGGACAGGGGATCAGCCCCAGCATTTT
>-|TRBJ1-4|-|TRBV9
CASSRSGEKLFF
TGTGCCAGCAGCCGATCGGGTGAAAAACTGTTTTTT
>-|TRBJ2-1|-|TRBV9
CASSARDTYNEQFF
TGTGCCAGCAGCGCCCGGGACACCTACAATGAGCAGTTCTTC
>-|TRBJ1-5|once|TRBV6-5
CASRTLGGLGQPQHF
TGTGCCAGCAGAACACTCGGGGGGCTGGGGCAGCCCCAGCATTTT
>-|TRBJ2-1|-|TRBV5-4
CASTRGATYNEQFF
TGTGCCAGCACCCGCGGAGCTACCTACAATGAGCAGTTCTTC
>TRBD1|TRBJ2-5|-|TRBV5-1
CASSPGTARETQYF
TGCGCCAGCAGCCCGGGGACAGCCCGAGAGACCCAGTACTTC
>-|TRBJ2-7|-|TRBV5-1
CASSFPGTSTYEQYF
TGCGCCAGCAGCTTCCCCGGGACTTCTACCTACGAGCAGTACTTC
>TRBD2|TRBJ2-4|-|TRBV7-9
CASSLEGVSGSDF
TGTGCCAGCAGCTTAGAGGGAGTAAGCGGGAGCGACTTC